This T cell receptor beta chain comes out of a study of T cells in Graves' hyperthyroidism and ophthalmopathy. RNA transcripts provided the source from which TCR beta CDR3 regions were amplified. First-round RT-PCR of the TCR CDR3 relied on the HTBI primer set. TCRdb itself ran the multiplex PCR reads through MiXCR, one entry per CDR3 protein. The table has about 350,000 distinct CDR3 sequences, more than 11% seen once. Stable disease denoted Graves' hyperthyroidism without ophthalmopathy progression within 18 months. Uncontrolled infection, other autoimmune disease, pregnancy and lactation each barred patients from inclusion. Clinical symptoms, serum thyroxine and TRAb, thyroid ultrasound and orbital computed tomography were used for the diagnoses. Each 10 ml fresh peripheral blood draw supplied the PBMCs. This CDR3 has 15 residues. From germline, CDR1 is SNHLY and CDR2 FYNNEI. The junction had 8 bases not matched to a gene; V was cut back by 4 bases and J by 10 bases.

In its sample, this clonotype was seen many times. The chain recombines TRBV2 with TRBJ2-1; 12 positions agree with TRBD2. This TCR came from a woman in her thirties with Graves' hyperthyroidism. What was sequenced was blood. The CDR3 sequence: CASSAELAGGWEQFF. The CDR3 region has the DNA TGTGCCAGCAGTGCGGAGCTAGCGGGGGGGTGGGAGCAGTTCTTC. The full variable domain, rest sourced from reference TRBV2 and TRBJ2-1, is EPEVTQTPSHQVTQMGQEVILRCVPISNHLYFYWYRQILGQKVEFLVSFYNNEISEKSEIFDDQFSVERPDGSNFTLKIRSTKLEDSAMYFCASSAELAGGWEQFFGPGTRLTVL.